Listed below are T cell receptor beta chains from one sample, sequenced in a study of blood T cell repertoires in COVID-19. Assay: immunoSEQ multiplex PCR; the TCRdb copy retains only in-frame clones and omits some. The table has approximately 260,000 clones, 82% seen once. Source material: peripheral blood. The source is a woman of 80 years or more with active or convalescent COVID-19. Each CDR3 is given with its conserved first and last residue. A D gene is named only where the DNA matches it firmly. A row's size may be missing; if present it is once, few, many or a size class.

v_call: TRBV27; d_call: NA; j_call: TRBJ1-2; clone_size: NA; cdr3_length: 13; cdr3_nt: TGTGCCAGCAGTTCCAACAGCTTTATAGGCTACACCTTC; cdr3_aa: CASSSNSFIGYTF
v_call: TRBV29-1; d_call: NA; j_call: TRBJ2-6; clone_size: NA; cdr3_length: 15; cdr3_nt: TGCAGCGTTGAACCAGTGCTCTCTGGGGCCAACGTCCTGACTTTC; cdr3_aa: CSVEPVLSGANVLTF
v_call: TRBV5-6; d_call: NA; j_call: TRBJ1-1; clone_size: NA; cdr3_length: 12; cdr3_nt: TGTGCCAGCAGCTTGCCAGAAACTGAAGCTTTCTTT; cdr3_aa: CASSLPETEAFF
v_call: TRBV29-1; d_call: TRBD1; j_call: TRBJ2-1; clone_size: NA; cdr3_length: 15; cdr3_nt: TGCAGCGTTAAAAACCGGACAGGAAGCTACAATGAGCAGTTCTTC; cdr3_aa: CSVKNRTGSYNEQFF
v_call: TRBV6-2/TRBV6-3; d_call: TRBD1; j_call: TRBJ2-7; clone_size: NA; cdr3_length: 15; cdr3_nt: TGTGCCAGCAGTTACCCATCCGGGACAGGGGGCGAGCAGTACTTC; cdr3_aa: CASSYPSGTGGEQYF
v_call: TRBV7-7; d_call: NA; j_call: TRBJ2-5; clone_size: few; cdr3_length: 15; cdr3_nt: TGTGCCAGCAGCTTAGCGTGGAGGGGGCCGGAGACCCAGTACTTC; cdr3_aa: CASSLAWRGPETQYF
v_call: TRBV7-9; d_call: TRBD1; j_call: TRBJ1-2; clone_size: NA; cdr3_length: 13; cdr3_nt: TGTGCCAGCAGCCTTCGACAGGGTGATGGCTACACCTTC; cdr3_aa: CASSLRQGDGYTF
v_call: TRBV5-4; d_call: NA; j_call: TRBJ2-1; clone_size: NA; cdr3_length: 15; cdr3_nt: TGTGCCAGCAGCTTGGGTCAGGGCCTAGGTGGTGAGCAGTTCTTC; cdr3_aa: CASSLGQGLGGEQFF
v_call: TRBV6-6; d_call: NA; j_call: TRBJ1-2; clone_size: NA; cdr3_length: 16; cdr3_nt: TGTGCCAGCAGTTTACAGAATCCGACAGACTCGTATGGCTACACCTTC; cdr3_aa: CASSLQNPTDSYGYTF
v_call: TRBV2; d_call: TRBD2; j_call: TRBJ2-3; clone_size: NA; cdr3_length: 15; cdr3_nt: TGTGCCAGCAGTGTGAGTAGCGGGGACTCCAATACGCAGTATTTT; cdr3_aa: CASSVSSGDSNTQYF
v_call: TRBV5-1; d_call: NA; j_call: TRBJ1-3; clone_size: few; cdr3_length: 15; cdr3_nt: TGCGCCAGCAGCTTGAGTACCGCGCCAGGAAACACCATATATTTT; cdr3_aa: CASSLSTAPGNTIYF
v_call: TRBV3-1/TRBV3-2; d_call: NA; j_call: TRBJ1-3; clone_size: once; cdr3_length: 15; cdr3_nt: TGTGCCAGCAGCCAATTGGGGGCTCATGGAAACACCATATATTTT; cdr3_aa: CASSQLGAHGNTIYF
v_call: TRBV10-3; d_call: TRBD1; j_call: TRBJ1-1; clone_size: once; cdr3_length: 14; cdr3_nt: TGTGCCATCAGTATACAGGGGGATGATACTGAAGCTTTCTTT; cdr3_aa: CAISIQGDDTEAFF
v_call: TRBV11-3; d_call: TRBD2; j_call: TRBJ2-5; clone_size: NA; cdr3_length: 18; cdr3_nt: TGTGCCAGCAGCTTAATGGGTCGGGGGACTAGCGGGAGATCGAAACAGTACTTC; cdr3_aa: CASSLMGRGTSGRSKQYF
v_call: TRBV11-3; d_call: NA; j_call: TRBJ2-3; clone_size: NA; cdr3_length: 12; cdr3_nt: TGTGCCAGCAGCTTGAACCAGGATACGCAGTATTTT; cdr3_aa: CASSLNQDTQYF
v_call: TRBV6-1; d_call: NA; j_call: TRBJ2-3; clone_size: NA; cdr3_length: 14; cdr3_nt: TGTGCCAGCAGTGAAGCAGGGGCTAGAGATACGCAGTATTTT; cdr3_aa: CASSEAGARDTQYF
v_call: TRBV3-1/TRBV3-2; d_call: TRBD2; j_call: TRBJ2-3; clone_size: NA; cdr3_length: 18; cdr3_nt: TGTGCCAGCAGCCAATCTCTAGCGGGGGGGCTAGTCGCAGATACGCAGTATTTT; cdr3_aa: CASSQSLAGGLVADTQYF
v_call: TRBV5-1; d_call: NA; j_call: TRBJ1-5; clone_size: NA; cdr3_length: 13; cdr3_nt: TGCGCCAGCAGCCCCGAGGGTAATCAGCCCCAGCATTTT; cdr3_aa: CASSPEGNQPQHF
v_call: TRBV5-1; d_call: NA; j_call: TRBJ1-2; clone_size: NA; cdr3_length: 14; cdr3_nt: TGCGCCAGCAGCTTGCAGGATGGGGGGTATGGCTACACCTTC; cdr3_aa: CASSLQDGGYGYTF
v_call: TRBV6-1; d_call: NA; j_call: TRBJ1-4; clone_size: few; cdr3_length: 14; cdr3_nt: TGTGCCAGCAGTGACCAAACATGGAGTGAAAAACTGTTTTTT; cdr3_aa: CASSDQTWSEKLFF